This TCR beta chain was captured in a study of shared clonotypes between healthy human individuals. Germline CDR1 is SGHTA and CDR2 is FQGNSA. This CDR3 has 15 amino acids. V lost 4 bases, J lost 9 bases, and 6 bases stayed unmatched. Assay used: immunoSEQ multiplex PCR; TCRdb lists only in-frame clones, some missing. The sample has 2 million to 2.5 million clones, approximately 94% seen once. Sequences were obtained from naive CD4+ T cells sorted from blood. Subset denoted: CD45RA+ positively selected. The V and J genes are TRBV7-2 and TRBJ1-6, with 10 nucleotides matching TRBD1. The TCR was taken from a young man in good health. The CDR3 coding sequence is TGTGCCAGCAGCTACGGACAGGGGGAGGGTTCACCCCTCCACTTT. This codes for CASSYGQGEGSPLHF.